The T cell receptor beta chain under discussion was sequenced for a study of T cell changes during pregnancy in multiple sclerosis. TCRdb keeps only in-frame clones here, not all; method: immunoSEQ multiplex PCR. This table holds around 65,000 clones, roughly 90% found once. The CDR3 extends over 16 amino acids. In germline, CDR1 is SGHAT, CDR2 FQNNGV. The V gene end was trimmed by 5 bases and the J gene end by 4 bases; junction bases not matched to a gene: 9. The sample consisted of peripheral blood, taken in the second trimester of pregnancy. The chain uses TRBV11-2 and TRBJ2-7; 12 bases agree with TRBD1. The origin of this receptor is a female donor in good health, enrolled as a control in a pregnancy study. CDR3 sequence: CASSGRGTGGFYEQYF. DNA for the CDR3: TGTGCCAGCAGCGGGAGGGGGACAGGGGGCTTTTACGAGCAGTACTTC.